This TCR beta chain is from a study of blood T cell repertoires in COVID-19. Germline V gene lookup returns CDR1 SQVTM and CDR2 ANQGSEA. V dropped 7 bases and J dropped 4; count of bases not matched to a gene: 9. The CDR3 length is 13 residues. The repertoire was sequenced with immunoSEQ multiplex PCR; TCRdb's copy has only in-frame clones and lacks some. The profile shows roughly 350,000 clones, about 92% of them singletons. The V and J genes are TRBV29-1 and TRBJ1-1, with 7 nucleotides matching TRBD1. This clonotype was obtained from a woman in her twenties or thirties who had recovered from COVID-19. Sequencing was performed on PBMCs or T cells enriched from blood (not recorded which). The chain's CDR3 is CSDRQGRSTEAFF. In DNA form, the CDR3 reads TGCAGCGATAGACAGGGAAGGAGCACTGAAGCTTTCTTT.